The 32 T cell receptor beta chains below all came from one sample that was sequenced in a study of PD-L1 blockade in urothelial cancer. TCRdb keeps only in-frame clones here, not all; method: immunoSEQ multiplex PCR. The data show around 66,000 clones, approximately 91% seen once. As to time point: peripheral blood 6 weeks after treatment start. The sample here was PBMCs, taken around atezolizumab (anti-PD-L1) treatment. The receptors derive from a man between 60 and 75 years old with urothelial cancer.

The V and J genes are TRBV21-1 and TRBJ1-5; the table's D call, TRBD1, was not checked against the DNA. TRBV21-1 has pseudogene status. The CDR3 is 18 amino acids. The CDR3 coding sequence is TGTGCCAGCAGCAAAGCGGGGCAGGGGCTGGAGAGCAATCAGCCCCAGCATTTT. Translating it yields CASSKAGQGLESNQPQHF.

The V gene is TRBV9, the J gene TRBJ2-1; the match to TRBD1 covers 8 bases. The CDR3 spans 14 residues. Germline lookup yields CDR1 SGDLS and CDR2 YYNGEE. V shed 3 bases, J shed 6 bases, and the junction held 5 bases outside the gene matches. CDR3: CASSADREVNEQFF. The CDR3, as DNA: TGTGCCAGCAGCGCGGACAGGGAGGTCAATGAGCAGTTCTTC.

The chain uses TRBV10-2 and TRBJ2-7, with 7 bases identical to TRBD2. V was pared by 6 bases and J by 2 bases, with 4 bases of the junction left unmatched. CDR3 length: 13 residues. Germline lookup yields CDR1 WSHSY and CDR2 SAAADI. CDR3 bases: TGCGCCAGCAGCGACGGGAGGACCTACGAGCAGTACTTC. Encoded protein: CASSDGRTYEQYF.

This chain joins TRBV28 and TRBJ2-7; a weak D match, TRBD2 (6 bases). There are 14 residues in the CDR3. Germline lookup yields CDR1 MDHEN and CDR2 SYDVKM. V was pared by 7 bases and J by 4 bases, with 17 bases between. Here the CDR3 DNA reads TGTGCCAGCACTAAGGGGCGGGGAGGATACGAGCAGTACTTC. It encodes CASTKGRGGYEQYF.

The rearrangement joins TRBV7-6 to TRBJ2-7; 9 bases align to TRBD1. V shed 6 bases and J 5 bases; nucleotides not matched to a gene: 23. The CDR3 spans 19 residues. The germline V gene encodes CDR1 SGHVS and CDR2 FNYEAQ. The chain's CDR3 is CASSRITGQGLARGHEQYF. CDR3 sequence (DNA): TGTGCCAGCAGTCGTATCACGGGACAGGGTCTCGCGCGCGGTCACGAGCAGTACTTC.

This clone has a single count. This chain connects TRBV12-5 to TRBJ1-1, with D perhaps TRBD1 (6 bases). Germline CDR1 reads LGHNT; CDR2 reads FRNRAP. V was cut by 6 bases and J by 8 bases, with 13 bases left in between. The CDR3 spans 12 residues. CDR3 residues: CASGVRDREAFF. As DNA, the CDR3 is TGTGCTAGTGGCGTCCGAGACAGGGAAGCTTTCTTT.

This chain connects TRBV7-9 to TRBJ2-5, with D perhaps matching TRBD2 (5 bases). The V gene's germline CDR1 is SEHNR and CDR2 FQNEAQ (reference sequence). Trimming removed 1 base at V and 1 base at J, with 13 bases between. This CDR3 is 16 amino acids long. CDR3 amino acids: CASSLDGRAVQETQYF. DNA for the CDR3: TGTGCCAGCAGCTTAGACGGGCGGGCCGTCCAAGAGACCCAGTACTTC.

The chain recombines TRBV9 with TRBJ1-3; D gene unclear. Trimming took off 3 bases at V and 0 bases at J, with 16 bases between the two ends. This CDR3 spans 17 amino acids. CDR1 is SGDLS and CDR2 is YYNGEE in the germline V gene. The DNA of the CDR3 is TGTGCCAGCAGCGATAGTGATTTCCGGAGCTCTGGAAACACCATATATTTT. Protein sequence: CASSDSDFRSSGNTIYF.

The V call is TRBV7-3, the J call TRBJ1-2; 7 bases fit TRBD1. Germline CDR1 is SGHTA and CDR2 is FQGTGA. CDR3 length equals 12 residues. Trimming removed 5 bases from V and 5 bases from J; junction bases left unmatched: 2. CDR3 in amino acids: CASSETGYGYTF. Written as DNA, the CDR3 is TGTGCCAGCAGCGAGACAGGGTATGGCTACACCTTC.

V is TRBV5-1 and J is TRBJ2-7, with 10 positions matching TRBD2. There are 16 residues in the CDR3. Trimming took 4 bases from V and 3 from J; bases not matched to a gene: 10. Germline V gene sequence: CDR1 SGHRS, CDR2 YFSETQ. DNA of the CDR3: TGCGCCAGCAGCCAGACTCCGGGACTAGCGATCTACGAGCAGTACTTC. Amino acids: CASSQTPGLAIYEQYF.

The rearrangement links TRBV19 to TRBJ2-7, with a possible D match to TRBD2 (6 bases). The germline V and J ends were trimmed by 6 bases and 1 base, with 19 bases remaining between them. CDR1 is LNHDA and CDR2 is SQIVND in the germline V gene (reference sequence). This CDR3 has 16 amino acids. The CDR3 reads CASSPAPASASYEQYF. CDR3 sequence (DNA): TGTGCCAGTAGCCCCGCCCCCGCTAGCGCGTCCTACGAGCAGTACTTC.

The DNA for the CDR3 is TGTGCCAGCAGTTACGGGGGCCGTAATCAGCCCCAGCATTTT. It encodes CASSYGGRNQPQHF. This rearrangement joins TRBV6-5 to TRBJ1-5, with TRBD1 as a possible D gene (6 bases). Trimming shortened V by 2 bases and J by 4 bases, and 9 bases separated the two germline ends. CDR1 and CDR2 from the germline V gene are MNHEY and SVGAGI. CDR3 length: 14 residues.

The rearrangement joins TRBV29-1 to TRBJ2-1; 7 bases map to TRBD2. Germline V gene data show CDR1 as SQVTM and CDR2 as ANQGSEA. The CDR3 spans 15 residues. V shed 2 bases, J shed 5 bases, and the junction held 9 bases outside the gene matches. The CDR3 loop reads CSVEIRASGNNEQFF. CDR3 coding DNA: TGCAGCGTTGAAATACGGGCTAGCGGAAACAATGAGCAGTTCTTC.

The chain uses TRBV5-1 and TRBJ2-2, with TRBD1 matching over 8 bases. After removal of 4 bases from V and 6 bases from J, the junction contained 8 bases not matched to a gene. CDR1 and CDR2 (germline): SGHRS, YFSETQ. The CDR3 runs to 15 residues. The CDR3 region is CASSQPLQGAGELFF. The DNA for the CDR3 is TGCGCCAGCAGCCAGCCACTACAGGGGGCCGGGGAGCTGTTTTTT.

V and J are TRBV11-2 and TRBJ1-3; D gene unclear. The V gene's germline CDR1 is SGHAT and CDR2 FQNNGV. V was pared by 0 bases and J by 3 bases, with 18 bases between. CDR3 length: 18 amino acids. Here the CDR3 DNA reads TGTGCCAGCAGCTTAGATCTGCTCGGGGTCGCAAGTGGAAACACCATATATTTT. Amino acid sequence: CASSLDLLGVASGNTIYF.

The genes are TRBV5-1 and TRBJ2-3, with D unresolved. V was clipped by 0 bases and J by 2 bases, with 7 bases between them. Per germline, CDR1 SGHRS and CDR2 YFSETQ. CDR3 length equals 14 residues. CDR3 loop: CASSLASDTDTQYF. CDR3 in DNA: TGCGCCAGCAGCTTGGCCTCAGACACAGATACGCAGTATTTT.

This rearrangement joins TRBV20-1 to TRBJ1-2, with a possible D match to TRBD1 (6 bases). V was clipped by 6 bases and J by 7 bases, with 9 bases between them. The CDR3 sequence is 10 residues long. Germline CDR1 DFQATT, CDR2 SNEGSKA (reference sequence). The CDR3 DNA reads as TGCAGTGCCTACAGGGTTGGCTACACCTTC. Translation: CSAYRVGYTF.

In this sample, this clone turned up a few times. J is TRBJ1-4 and V is TRBV30, with D unresolved. Germline V lookup: CDR1 GTSNPN, CDR2 SVGIG (reference sequence). Trimming cost V 3 bases and J 3 bases, with 11 bases left between them. This CDR3 has 14 amino acids. For the CDR3, the DNA is TGTGCCTGGAGGCGCGGGATAGCTAATGAAAAACTGTTTTTT. It translates to CAWRRGIANEKLFF.

The chain links TRBV5-1 to TRBJ2-7; 9 positions match TRBD1. V lost 7 bases to trimming and J lost 0 bases; unmatched junction nucleotides: 8. This CDR3 comprises 15 residues. Germline CDR1 is SGHRS and CDR2 is YFSETQ. The CDR3 region is CASQTGTGSSYEQYF. CDR3 sequence (DNA): TGCGCCAGCCAAACCGGGACAGGGAGCTCCTACGAGCAGTACTTC. The complete variable domain, with remaining parts taken from reference TRBV5-1 and TRBJ2-7, reads KAGVTQTPRYLIKTRGQQVTLSCSPISGHRSVSWYQQTPGQGLQFLFEYFSETQRNKGNFPGRFSGRQFSNSRSEMNVSTLELGDSALYLCASQTGTGSSYEQYFGPGTRLTVT.

This chain joins TRBV12-5 and TRBJ1-4, with TRBD1 as a possible D gene (6 bases). In germline, CDR1 is LGHNT, CDR2 FRNRAP. Trimming took off 5 bases at V and 5 bases at J, with 15 bases between the two ends. The CDR3 has 15 residues. The CDR3 region has the DNA TGTGCTAGTGGTCTTGCCGGGACACCGAATGAAAAACTGTTTTTT. Amino acid sequence: CASGLAGTPNEKLFF.

The chain couples TRBV19 to TRBJ1-1, with TRBD1 matching over 11 bases. Germline CDR1 reads LNHDA; CDR2 reads SQIVND (reference sequence). J gave up 10 bases and V 6 bases, and 10 bases lay outside the gene matches. The CDR3 length is 14 residues. CDR3 sequence reads: CASSSEGQGAIAFF. The CDR3 bases are TGTGCCAGTAGCAGCGAAGGACAGGGGGCTATAGCTTTCTTT.

The chain uses TRBV4-1 and TRBJ2-5, with D perhaps TRBD2 (5 bases). The CDR3 covers 13 residues. V gave up 3 bases and J gave up 5 bases, with 10 bases separating them. Per the germline V gene, CDR1 is MGHRA and CDR2 is YSYEKL. The CDR3 DNA reads TGCGCCAGCAGCCAGTGGAGAGGGGAGACCCAGTACTTC. As protein: CASSQWRGETQYF.

The J gene is TRBJ1-3, the V gene TRBV30; 8 bases are a match to TRBD1. CDR1 GTSNPN and CDR2 SVGIG come from the germline V gene (reference sequence). J was trimmed by 0 bases and V by 2 bases; bases with no gene match: 3. The CDR3 totals 15 residues. The CDR3 protein is CAWSWGQDSGNTIYF. CDR3 nucleotide sequence: TGTGCCTGGAGTTGGGGACAGGACTCTGGAAACACCATATATTTT.

The chain links TRBV2 to TRBJ2-1; TRBD1 agrees at 9 bases. The length of the CDR3 is 17 residues. J gave up 8 bases and V 4 bases, and 15 bases lay outside the gene matches. Germline CDR1 SNHLY, CDR2 FYNNEI. CDR3: CASSARGAGQGHHEQFF. CDR3 DNA: TGTGCCAGCAGTGCCCGGGGAGCGGGACAGGGTCATCATGAGCAGTTCTTC.

This chain connects TRBV4-1 to TRBJ2-5; 9 bases map to TRBD1. Unmatched junction bases numbered 11, after V lost 5 bases and J lost 4 bases. Germline loops: CDR1 MGHRA, CDR2 YSYEKL. The CDR3 is 16 residues long. CDR3 DNA sequence: TGCGCCAGCAGCTTCACACCGGGACAGGGTGGAGAGACCCAGTACTTC. Its protein product is CASSFTPGQGGETQYF.

The chain combines TRBV19 with TRBJ2-7; a weak D match, TRBD2 (6 bases). V gave up 6 bases and J gave up 3 bases, with 15 bases separating them. There are 14 residues in the CDR3. Germline CDR1 and CDR2: LNHDA and SQIVND (reference sequence). The CDR3 spells CASSDGGIRYEQYF. The CDR3 DNA reads as TGTGCCAGTAGCGATGGGGGGATACGCTACGAGCAGTACTTC.

The chain links TRBV9 to TRBJ1-2, with D perhaps matching TRBD1 (6 bases). The V end lost 2 bases, the J end lost 2 bases, and 13 bases lay between the germline ends. Germline lookup yields CDR1 SGDLS and CDR2 YYNGEE. The CDR3 loop spans 15 amino acids. CDR3: CASSVLPDSNYGYTF. CDR3 DNA sequence: TGTGCCAGCAGCGTTCTCCCGGACAGCAACTATGGCTACACCTTC.

The chain employs TRBV11-3 and TRBJ1-1, with TRBD1 matching over 8 bases. Germline-derived CDR1 and CDR2 are SGHNT and YENEEA. The CDR3 spans 14 residues. The V gene end was trimmed by 6 bases and the J gene end by 4 bases; junction bases not matched to a gene: 7. The CDR3 protein is CASSIGQGSTEAFF. CDR3 bases: TGTGCCAGCAGTATCGGACAGGGTAGCACTGAAGCTTTCTTT.

V is TRBV5-6 and J is TRBJ1-5; 10 nucleotides line up with TRBD1. This CDR3 is 16 amino acids long. V was clipped by 2 bases and J by 6 bases; unmatched bases: 8. Per germline, CDR1 SGHDT and CDR2 YYEEEE. The CDR3 loop reads CASSFAGQGKVQPQHF. CDR3 coding DNA: TGTGCCAGCAGCTTCGCGGGACAGGGGAAGGTTCAGCCCCAGCATTTT.

CDR3: CANSNRSSYEQYF. CDR3 DNA: TGTGCCAACTCGAACAGGTCCTCCTACGAGCAGTACTTC. The chain carries TRBV10-3 and TRBJ2-7, with D perhaps TRBD1 (5 bases). Germline V CDR1 and CDR2: ENHRY, SYGVKD. Trimming left V 10 bases short and J 0 bases short, with 13 bases between. The CDR3 extends over 13 amino acids.

As DNA, the CDR3 is TGTGCCAGCAGAAGTCCGACAGGAATTATGATGTTATCCTATGGCTACACCTTC. Translated, it gives CASRSPTGIMMLSYGYTF. The V gene is TRBV2, the J gene TRBJ1-2; a possible D gene is TRBD1 (6 bases). The CDR3 spans 18 residues. CDR1 is SNHLY and CDR2 is FYNNEI in the germline V gene. Trimming took off 6 bases at V and 4 bases at J, with 27 bases between the two ends.

The chain carries TRBV5-1 and TRBJ1-4; 7 nucleotides align to TRBD1. The V and J ends lost 5 bases and 0 bases, in that order; junction bases with no gene match: 7. The V gene's germline CDR1 is SGHRS and CDR2 YFSETQ. This CDR3 contains 16 residues. CDR3 nucleotides: TGCGCCAGCAGTTCACGGGGACAGACAACTAATGAAAAACTGTTTTTT. Translating gives CASSSRGQTTNEKLFF.